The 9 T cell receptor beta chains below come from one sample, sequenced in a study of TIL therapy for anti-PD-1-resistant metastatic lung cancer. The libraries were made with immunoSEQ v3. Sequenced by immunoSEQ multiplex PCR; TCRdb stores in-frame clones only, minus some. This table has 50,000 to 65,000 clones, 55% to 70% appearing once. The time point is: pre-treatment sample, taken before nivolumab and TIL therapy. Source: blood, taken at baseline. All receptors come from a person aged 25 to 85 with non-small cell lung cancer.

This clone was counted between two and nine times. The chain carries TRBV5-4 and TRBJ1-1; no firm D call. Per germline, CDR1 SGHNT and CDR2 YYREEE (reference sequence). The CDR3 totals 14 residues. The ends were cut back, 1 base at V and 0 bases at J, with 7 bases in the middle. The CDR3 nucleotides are TGTGCCAGCAGCTTGAGTCGGATGAACACTGAAGCTTTCTTT. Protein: CASSLSRMNTEAFF. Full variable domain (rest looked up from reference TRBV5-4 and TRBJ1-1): ETGVTQSPTHLIKTRGQQVTLRCSSQSGHNTVSWYQQALGQGPQFIFQYYREEENGRGNFPPRFSGLQFPNYSSELNVNALELDDSALYLCASSLSRMNTEAFFGQGTRLTVV.

The CDR3 is CASRGRYEKLFF. The CDR3 DNA sequence: TGTGCCAGCAGAGGGAGATATGAAAAACTGTTTTTT. The rearrangement uses TRBV2 and TRBJ1-4; D is unresolved. This CDR3 is built from 12 residues. CDR1 and CDR2 from the germline V gene are SNHLY and FYNNEI. The V gene lost 6 bases and the J gene lost 6 bases, with 8 bases spanning the gap.

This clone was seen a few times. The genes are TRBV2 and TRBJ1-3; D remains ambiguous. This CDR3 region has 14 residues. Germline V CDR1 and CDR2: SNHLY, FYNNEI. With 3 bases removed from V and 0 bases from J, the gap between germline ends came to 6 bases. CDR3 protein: CASSEFVSGNTIYF. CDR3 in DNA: TGTGCCAGCAGTGAGTTTGTCTCTGGAAACACCATATATTTT.

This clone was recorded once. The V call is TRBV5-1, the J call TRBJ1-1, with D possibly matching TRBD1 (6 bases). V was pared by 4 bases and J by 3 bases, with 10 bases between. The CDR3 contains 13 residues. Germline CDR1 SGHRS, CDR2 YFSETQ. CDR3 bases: TGCGCCAGCAGCCGGGGGGCTGACACTGAAGCTTTCTTT. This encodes CASSRGADTEAFF.

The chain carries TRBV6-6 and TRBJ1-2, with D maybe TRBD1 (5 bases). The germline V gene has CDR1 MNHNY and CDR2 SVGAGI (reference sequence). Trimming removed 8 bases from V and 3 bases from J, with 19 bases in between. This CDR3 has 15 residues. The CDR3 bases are TGTGCCAGCGCACCTCCGGGCCTCAGGGACTATGGCTACACCTTC. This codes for CASAPPGLRDYGYTF.

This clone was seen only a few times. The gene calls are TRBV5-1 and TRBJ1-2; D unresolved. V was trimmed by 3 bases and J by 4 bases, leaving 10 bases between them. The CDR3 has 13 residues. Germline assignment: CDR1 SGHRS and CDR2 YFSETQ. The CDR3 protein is CASSSEQPYGYTF. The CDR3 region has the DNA TGCGCCAGCAGCTCGGAACAGCCCTATGGCTACACCTTC.

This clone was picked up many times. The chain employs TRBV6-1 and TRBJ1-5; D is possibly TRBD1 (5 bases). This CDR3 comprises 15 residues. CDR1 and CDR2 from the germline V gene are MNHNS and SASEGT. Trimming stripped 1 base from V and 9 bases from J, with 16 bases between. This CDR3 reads CASSEGWGDGPPQHF. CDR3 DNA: TGTGCCAGCAGTGAAGGCTGGGGGGATGGACCGCCCCAGCATTTT.

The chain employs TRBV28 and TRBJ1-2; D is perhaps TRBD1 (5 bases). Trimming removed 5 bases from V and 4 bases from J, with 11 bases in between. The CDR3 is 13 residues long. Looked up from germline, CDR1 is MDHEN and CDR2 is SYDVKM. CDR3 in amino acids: CASSRGGTYGYTF. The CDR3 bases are TGTGCCAGCAGTCGTGGGGGGACCTATGGCTACACCTTC.

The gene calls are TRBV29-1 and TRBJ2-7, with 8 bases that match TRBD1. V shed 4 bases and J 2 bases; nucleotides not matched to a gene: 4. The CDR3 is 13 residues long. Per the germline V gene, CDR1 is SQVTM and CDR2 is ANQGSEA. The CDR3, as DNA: TGCAGCGTTGGACAGGGGACCACCTACGAGCAGTACTTC. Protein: CSVGQGTTYEQYF.